This T cell receptor (beta chain) was recovered during a study of blood T cell repertoires in COVID-19. At the level of the study: Both acute and convalescent COVID-19 samples were obtained from the United States, Italy and Spain. The cDNA or gDNA used as material had been derived from T cells, B-cell-depleted T cells, or PBMCs.

As handled by the study authors: Researchers report that nucleated cell counts were estimated from reference gene primer amplification. Here immunoSEQ multiplex PCR was the method, and the copy in TCRdb shows in-frame clones only, minus some. The V and J calls and clone size were taken over from that table, and D and trimming were inferred from the DNA. Of about 42,000 clones listed, under 80% are singletons. V gave up 6 bases and J gave up 3 bases, with 17 bases separating them. Germline V gene data show CDR1 as LGHDT and CDR2 as YNNKEL (reference sequence). This CDR3 is built from 15 residues. The sample consisted of peripheral blood. The source of this sequence is an older man with acute or convalescent COVID-19. This chain connects TRBV3-1 (or the pseudogene TRBV3-2) to TRBJ1-1; TRBD1 might be the D (5 bases). CDR3 coding DNA: TGTGCCAGCAGGACTTTGCGGAGGGGATACACTGAAGCTTTCTTT. This gives the protein CASRTLRRGYTEAFF.